Given below is one T cell receptor beta chain in context. This entry is derived from a study of long-term antiretroviral therapy in people with HIV. Looked up from germline, CDR1 is SGHDT and CDR2 is YYEEEE. V was pared by 4 bases and J by 1 base, with 18 bases between. This CDR3 is 17 amino acids long. Sequencing relied on immunoSEQ assay v3.0, run at survey level. Sequenced by immunoSEQ multiplex PCR; TCRdb stores in-frame clones only, minus some. This sample yields tens of thousands of clones, of which 75% to 85% are seen a single time; 4.5% to 5% belongs to the top ten. The sequenced sample was unsorted PBMCs, obtained 0.5 years after starting antiretroviral therapy. The chain combines TRBV5-6 with TRBJ1-3; weak D call: TRBD1 (6 bases). The source of this sequence is a woman between 40 and 50 years old with HIV. Here the CDR3 reads CASSLPPGVPSGNTIYF. CDR3 DNA: TGTGCCAGCAGCCTTCCTCCAGGGGTACCATCTGGAAACACCATATATTTT.